The 3 T cell receptor beta chains given below trace back to one sample, sequenced in a study of T cell responses to AZD1222 COVID-19 vaccine. TCRdb keeps only in-frame clones here, not all; method: immunoSEQ multiplex PCR. Of around 150,000 clones listed, around 95% are singletons. This specimen consisted of peripheral blood, obtained on day 0 of AZD1222 vaccination. These receptors all come from an adult in good health.

The J gene is TRBJ2-1, the V gene TRBV2; 7 bases are shared with TRBD1. CDR3 size: 11 residues. V gave up 10 bases and J gave up 10 bases; unmatched junction bases: 7. The V gene's germline CDR1 is SNHLY and CDR2 FYNNEI. CDR3 sequence reads: CATSRQGEQFF. The CDR3 DNA reads TGTGCCACCTCTCGACAGGGAGAGCAGTTCTTC.

The V call is TRBV18, the J call TRBJ2-1; 12 bases line up with TRBD2. Germline assignment: CDR1 KGHSH and CDR2 LQKENI. The CDR3 has 16 amino acids. V lost 4 bases to trimming and J lost 3 bases; unmatched junction nucleotides: 4. In nucleotides, the CDR3 is TGTGCCAGCTCACTCACTAGCGGGAGGATCTACAATGAGCAGTTCTTC. Amino acids: CASSLTSGRIYNEQFF.

The CDR3 protein is CASSWGTSGRSSTDTQYF. The CDR3 bases are TGTGCCAGCAGCTGGGGTACTAGCGGGAGGTCTAGCACAGATACGCAGTATTTT. The V gene is TRBV5-6, the J gene TRBJ2-3; 12 nucleotides line up with TRBD2. The trim removed 3 bases at V and 0 bases at J, leaving 8 bases unmatched. This CDR3 spans 18 amino acids. Germline CDR1 and CDR2: SGHDT and YYEEEE.